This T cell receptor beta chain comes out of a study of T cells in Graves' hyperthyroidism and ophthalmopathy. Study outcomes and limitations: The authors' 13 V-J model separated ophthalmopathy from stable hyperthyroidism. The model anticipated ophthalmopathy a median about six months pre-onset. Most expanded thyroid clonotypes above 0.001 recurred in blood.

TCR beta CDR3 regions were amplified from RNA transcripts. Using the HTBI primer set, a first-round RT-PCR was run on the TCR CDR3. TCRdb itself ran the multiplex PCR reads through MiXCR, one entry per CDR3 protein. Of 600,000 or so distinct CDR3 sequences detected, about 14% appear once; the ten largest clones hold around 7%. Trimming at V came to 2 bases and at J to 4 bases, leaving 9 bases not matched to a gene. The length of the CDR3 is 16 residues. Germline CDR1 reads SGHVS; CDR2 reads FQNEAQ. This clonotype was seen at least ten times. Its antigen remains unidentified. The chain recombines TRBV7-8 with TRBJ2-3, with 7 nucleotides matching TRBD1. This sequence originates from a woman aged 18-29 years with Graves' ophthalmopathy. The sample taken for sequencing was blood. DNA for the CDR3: TGTGCCAGCAGCTTAATTCGTACAGGGGCCCCAGATACGCAGTATTTT. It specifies CASSLIRTGAPDTQYF. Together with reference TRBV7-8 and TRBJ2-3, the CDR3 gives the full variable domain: GAGVSQSPRYKVAKRGQDVALRCDPISGHVSLFWYQQALGQGPEFLTYFQNEAQLDKSGLPSDRFFAERPEGSVSTLKIQRTQQEDSAVYLCASSLIRTGAPDTQYFGPGTRLTVL.